The 8 T cell receptor beta chains reported below all come from one sample, sequenced in a study of Ad26.COV2.S vaccination and SARS-CoV-2 variants (dated by TCRdb to the early 2020s). The treatment or condition tag for this specimen amounts to: approximately 18 received Ad26.COV2.S at low or high dose, single or two shots; roughly 5 received placebo; per-sample allocation not given. For vaccine and placebo recipients, repertoires were sequenced using samples collected on day 63 after the first injection. The receptor library was made with the immunoSEQ multiplex PCR assay. Not all clones reach the TCRdb copy of this immuneACCESS table, which keeps in-frame sequences only. Checked studies attribute under half of the gap to unresolved V genes and leave the rest unexplained. This sample lists approximately 300,000 clones; around 84% were detected once. The top ten clones comprise 1.5% to 2% of the sample.

The sequences come from peripheral blood, collected in a trial of Ad26.COV2.S vaccine versus placebo. These receptors originate from a person between 18 and 65 years old who received the Ad26.COV2.S COVID-19 vaccine or a placebo.

This chain connects TRBV5-1 to TRBJ2-7, with 10 bases lining up with TRBD2. CDR1 SGHRS and CDR2 YFSETQ come from the germline V gene. The CDR3 runs to 18 residues. The junction had 11 bases not matched to a gene; V was cut back by 0 bases and J by 2 bases. The CDR3 DNA is TGCGCCAGCAGCTTGGGGCTAGCGGGGGCCACAACCACCTACGAGCAGTACTTC. Encoded protein: CASSLGLAGATTTYEQYF. Looking up the rest from reference TRBV5-1 and TRBJ2-7 gives the full variable domain: KAGVTQTPRYLIKTRGQQVTLSCSPISGHRSVSWYQQTPGQGLQFLFEYFSETQRNKGNFPGRFSGRQFSNSRSEMNVSTLELGDSALYLCASSLGLAGATTTYEQYFGPGTRLTVT.

The count of this clone is one. This chain uses TRBV30 with TRBJ2-5; maybe TRBD2 (5 bases). This CDR3 region has 12 residues. Trimming took off 5 bases at V and 9 bases at J, with 16 bases between the two ends. Germline V gene data show CDR1 as GTSNPN and CDR2 as SVGIG (reference sequence). The CDR3 bases are TGTGCCTGGTCTAAACCGGGGTTGGCCCAGTACTTC. This gives the protein CAWSKPGLAQYF.

The J gene is TRBJ1-2, the V gene TRBV30; no clear D. Germline lookup yields CDR1 GTSNPN and CDR2 SVGIG (reference sequence). Trimming pared 2 bases from V and 5 bases from J, leaving 12 bases between. CDR3 length: 13 residues. As DNA, the CDR3 is TGTGCCTGGAGTCGGGCAGGAGTTTATGGCTACACCTTC. Encoded protein: CAWSRAGVYGYTF. The full variable domain, in which reference TRBV30 and TRBJ1-2 provide the parts outside the CDR3, is SQTIHQWPATLVQPVGSPLSLECTVEGTSNPNLYWYRQAAGRGLQLLFYSVGIGQISSEVPQNLSASRPQDRQFILSSKKLLLSDSGFYLCAWSRAGVYGYTFGSGTRLTVV.

The chain couples TRBV9 to TRBJ1-2, with a tentative D call TRBD1 (5 bases). The germline gives CDR1 SGDLS, CDR2 YYNGEE. Trimming took 4 bases from V and 3 from J, leaving 10 bases between them. The CDR3 spans 13 residues. The CDR3 loop is CASSYGGDYGYTF. The CDR3 region has the DNA TGTGCCAGCAGCTATGGGGGGGACTATGGCTACACCTTC.

The chain has TRBV15 and TRBJ1-2; D possibly corresponds to TRBD1 (5 bases). The CDR3 is 13 residues long. Trimming pared 5 bases from V and 5 bases from J, leaving 12 bases between. From germline, CDR1 is LNHNV and CDR2 YYDKDF (reference sequence). The CDR3 loop is CATSPGRSYGYTF. CDR3 DNA sequence: TGTGCCACCAGCCCGGGACGGAGTTATGGCTACACCTTC.

The V gene is TRBV7-2, the J gene TRBJ1-2, with D unresolved. The CDR3 totals 12 residues. The germline V and J ends were trimmed by 2 bases and 8 bases, with 9 bases remaining between them. Per the germline V gene, CDR1 is SGHTA and CDR2 is FQGNSA. The CDR3 region has the DNA TGTGCCAGCAGCTTATTGCAGGAGGGCTACACCTTC. This codes for CASSLLQEGYTF.

Comments on this clone: Other DNA sequences in this sample translate to the same CDR3. The rearrangement joins TRBV18 to TRBJ1-5; D is uncertain. The CDR3 extends over 13 amino acids. Trimming removed 3 bases at V and 4 bases at J, with 7 bases between. CDR1 and CDR2 (germline): KGHSH, LQKENI. The CDR3 spells CASSPGQNQPQHF. For the CDR3, the DNA is TGTGCCAGCTCACCGGGCCAAAATCAGCCCCAGCATTTT.

Here the CDR3 reads CASSWASGLEDTQYF. CDR3 DNA sequence: TGTGCCAGCAGCTGGGCTTCAGGGCTCGAAGATACGCAGTATTTT. This rearrangement joins TRBV5-4 to TRBJ2-3, with TRBD1 as a possible D gene (5 bases). This CDR3 comprises 15 residues. CDR1 SGHNT and CDR2 YYREEE come from the germline V gene (reference sequence). Trimming removed 3 bases at V and 5 bases at J, with 16 bases between.